Presented here are 27 T cell receptor beta chains from one specimen sequenced in a study of blood T cell repertoires in COVID-19. Profiling relied on immunoSEQ multiplex PCR, and the TCRdb table lists in-frame clones only, not all of them. Of 300,000 to 400,000 clones listed, 80% to 90% are singletons. The specimen sequenced was peripheral blood. All receptors derive from a young man with COVID-19, enrolled during active disease.

This clone came up a few times. The rearrangement joins TRBV20-1 to TRBJ2-1, with D perhaps matching TRBD2 (6 bases). The V gene's germline CDR1 is DFQATT and CDR2 SNEGSKA (reference sequence). This CDR3 contains 11 residues. Trimming left V 5 bases short and J 12 bases short, with 14 bases between. The CDR3 reads CSAYGGGPQFF. The CDR3 bases are TGCAGTGCTTACGGGGGAGGCCCGCAGTTCTTC.

The V call is TRBV18, the J call TRBJ2-5, with D uncertain. This CDR3 has 14 amino acids. The germline CDR1 and CDR2 sequences are KGHSH and LQKENI. The germline V and J ends were trimmed by 4 bases and 5 bases, with 14 bases remaining between them. The CDR3 is CASSRETPGETQYF. CDR3 in DNA: TGTGCCAGCTCACGAGAGACACCTGGGGAGACCCAGTACTTC.

The CDR3: CASSPGDREVEQYF. DNA of the CDR3: TGTGCCAGCAGCCCAGGGGACAGGGAAGTAGAGCAGTACTTC. The V gene is TRBV7-2, the J gene TRBJ2-7; 9 nucleotides line up with TRBD1. Trimming took 5 bases from V and 7 from J; bases not matched to a gene: 9. CDR3 length: 14 amino acids. CDR1 and CDR2 from the germline V gene are SGHTA and FQGNSA.

V is TRBV5-8 and J is TRBJ2-5; 9 positions match TRBD1. The CDR3 has 15 residues. In germline, CDR1 is SGHTS, CDR2 YDEGEE. The V segment lost 1 base and the J segment 5 bases; nucleotides outside the gene matches: 6. The CDR3 region is CASSLWGTGQETQYF. CDR3 in DNA: TGTGCCAGCAGCTTGTGGGGGACAGGGCAGGAGACCCAGTACTTC.

This clone was seen just once. The rearrangement links TRBV6-2 or TRBV6-3 to TRBJ2-7; 8 bases agree with TRBD1. CDR1 is MNHEY, CDR2 SVGEGT, per germline. The CDR3 sequence is 13 residues long. The V gene end was trimmed by 4 bases and the J gene end by 6 bases; junction bases not matched to a gene: 5. The CDR3: CASSFGQGAEQYF. The CDR3 DNA is TGTGCCAGCAGTTTCGGACAGGGCGCCGAGCAGTACTTC.

The chain recombines TRBV6-5 with TRBJ1-1, with 11 bases identical to TRBD1. This CDR3 contains 15 residues. V lost 3 bases and J lost 4; bases outside the gene matches: 4. Germline assignment: CDR1 MNHEY and CDR2 SVGAGI. CDR3 residues: CASSYAGQGGTEAFF. The CDR3 DNA reads as TGTGCCAGCAGTTATGCGGGACAGGGGGGCACTGAAGCTTTCTTT.

The rearrangement joins TRBV4-3 to TRBJ1-4; possible D gene TRBD1, 6 bases. The length of the CDR3 is 16 residues. V lost 0 bases to trimming and J lost 7 bases, with 15 bases between them. Germline V gene sequence: CDR1 LGHNA, CDR2 YSLEER. The CDR3 here is CASSQDLRGGGEKLFF. CDR3 in DNA: TGCGCCAGCAGCCAAGATCTCAGGGGCGGTGGTGAAAAACTGTTTTTT.

The chain links TRBV9 to TRBJ2-7; D is perhaps TRBD2 (6 bases). V was cut by 0 bases and J by 6 bases, with 10 bases left in between. Germline CDR1 reads SGDLS; CDR2 reads YYNGEE. The CDR3 consists of 13 residues. The CDR3 DNA sequence: TGTGCCAGCAGCGTAGGGGGGGAAGGCGAGCAGTACTTC. This codes for CASSVGGEGEQYF.

V gene TRBV4-3 combines with J gene TRBJ2-3; TRBD2 is a possible D gene (7 bases). V was pared by 0 bases and J by 3 bases, with 13 bases between. CDR3 length: 16 amino acids. Per germline, CDR1 LGHNA and CDR2 YSLEER. The CDR3, as DNA: TGCGCCAGCAGCCAAGAGTGGGGGGGCCGAACAGATACGCAGTATTTT. It is translated as CASSQEWGGRTDTQYF.

A remark on this clone: Other DNA sequences within the sample encode an identical CDR3. The chain couples TRBV28 to TRBJ1-2; the D is unclear. CDR3 size: 12 residues. Trimming shortened V by 2 bases and J by 5 bases, and 6 bases separated the two germline ends. Germline CDR1 reads MDHEN; CDR2 reads SYDVKM. The CDR3: CASSLGSYGYTF. For the CDR3, the DNA is TGTGCCAGCAGTTTAGGCAGTTATGGCTACACCTTC.

This chain connects TRBV2 to TRBJ1-2; 9 nucleotides line up with TRBD1. CDR1 and CDR2 (germline): SNHLY, FYNNEI. CDR3 size: 14 residues. The J segment lost 8 bases and the V segment lost 4 bases, leaving 8 bases of the junction unmatched. The CDR3 nucleotides read TGTGCCAGCAGTGGGACAGGGGTATCGGGAGGCTACACCTTC. Residues: CASSGTGVSGGYTF. Combining the CDR3 with reference TRBV2 and TRBJ1-2 gives the whole variable domain EPEVTQTPSHQVTQMGQEVILRCVPISNHLYFYWYRQILGQKVEFLVSFYNNEISEKSEIFDDQFSVERPDGSNFTLKIRSTKLEDSAMYFCASSGTGVSGGYTFGSGTRLTVV.

The chain joins TRBV6-5 to TRBJ2-7; a possible D gene is TRBD2 (6 bases). Per the germline V gene, CDR1 is MNHEY and CDR2 is SVGAGI. The CDR3 runs 14 residues. The V end lost 5 bases, the J end lost 0 bases, and 11 bases lay between the germline ends. CDR3 sequence: CASSTTRRSYEQYF. The CDR3 nucleotides are TGTGCCAGCAGTACGACTAGGCGCTCCTACGAGCAGTACTTC.

This clone was found once. This sequence joins TRBV5-1 and TRBJ2-5, with 7 positions matching TRBD2. The ends lost 4 bases at V and 5 bases at J; junction bases unmatched: 8. Germline CDR1 reads SGHRS; CDR2 reads YFSETQ. This CDR3 contains 14 residues. The CDR3 loop is CASSPGLVGETQYF. In nucleotides, the CDR3 is TGCGCCAGCAGCCCCGGACTAGTAGGGGAGACCCAGTACTTC. The variable domain in full, with the rest retrieved from reference TRBV5-1 and TRBJ2-5, is KAGVTQTPRYLIKTRGQQVTLSCSPISGHRSVSWYQQTPGQGLQFLFEYFSETQRNKGNFPGRFSGRQFSNSRSEMNVSTLELGDSALYLCASSPGLVGETQYFGPGTRLLVL.

The V and J genes are TRBV6-5 and TRBJ1-1; D is unresolved. Germline V lookup: CDR1 MNHEY, CDR2 SVGAGI. This CDR3 is built from 14 residues. Deletions cut 3 bases from V and 3 bases from J, with 11 bases between. CDR3: CASSYSPGYTEAFF. CDR3 nucleotides: TGTGCCAGCAGTTATAGTCCGGGTTACACTGAAGCTTTCTTT.

The rearrangement links TRBV10-3 to TRBJ1-1; 8 nucleotides agree with TRBD1. The germline V gene encodes CDR1 ENHRY and CDR2 SYGVKD. CDR3 length: 13 amino acids. The trim removed 10 bases at V and 0 bases at J, leaving 4 bases unmatched. The CDR3 sequence is CASDRGMNTEAFF. CDR3 in DNA: TGTGCCAGTGACAGGGGCATGAACACTGAAGCTTTCTTT.

This clone was found a few times. The chain employs TRBV3-1 (or the pseudogene TRBV3-2) and TRBJ1-3; no clear D gene. From germline, CDR1 is LGHDT and CDR2 YNNKEL (reference sequence). The CDR3 is made up of 14 amino acids. Trimming removed 1 base from V and 7 bases from J, with 11 bases in between. The CDR3 reads CASSQGYLGNTIYF. Written as DNA, the CDR3 is TGTGCCAGCAGCCAAGGATATCTCGGGAACACCATATATTTT.

This chain connects TRBV6-2 or TRBV6-3 to TRBJ2-7; weak D call: TRBD1 (5 bases). The CDR3 is 14 residues long. Trimming removed 2 bases from V and 4 bases from J, with 12 bases in between. Germline loops: CDR1 MNHEY, CDR2 SVGEGT. CDR3 bases: TGTGCCAGCAGTTACCCGGAGACAGATTACGAGCAGTACTTC. This codes for CASSYPETDYEQYF.

The chain uses TRBV6-1 and TRBJ2-7; 9 bases line up with TRBD2. This CDR3 spans 13 amino acids. Germline CDR1 MNHNS, CDR2 SASEGT. V shed 8 bases and J 2 bases; nucleotides not matched to a gene: 4. CDR3 protein: CASGGGAPYEQYF. CDR3 DNA sequence: TGTGCCAGCGGCGGGGGGGCCCCCTACGAGCAGTACTTC.

A word on this clone: This sample also contains other DNA sequences that code for the same CDR3. V gene TRBV2 combines with J gene TRBJ1-1, with 8 bases aligning to TRBD1. Unmatched junction bases numbered 5, after V lost 6 bases and J lost 2 bases. Germline CDR1 SNHLY, CDR2 FYNNEI. The CDR3 runs to 14 residues. CDR3 in DNA: TGTGCCAGCAGCGGACAGGGAGGAAACACTGAAGCTTTCTTT. Translated, it gives CASSGQGGNTEAFF.

The CDR3 DNA reads as TGTGCCAGCAGCCCCAGGGGGTCTTGGTACAATGAGCAGTTCTTC. It is translated as CASSPRGSWYNEQFF. The chain employs TRBV5-6 and TRBJ2-1, with TRBD1 matching over 7 bases. Losses at the gene ends were 4 bases for V and 4 bases for J; bases not matched to a gene: 8. The germline gives CDR1 SGHDT, CDR2 YYEEEE. The CDR3 has 15 residues.

This sequence joins TRBV5-6 and TRBJ1-1; possibly TRBD1 for D (5 bases). The CDR3 sequence is 14 residues long. Germline CDR1 is SGHDT and CDR2 is YYEEEE. The V end lost 3 bases, the J end lost 2 bases, and 11 bases lay between the germline ends. The chain's CDR3 is CASSSLGGNTEAFF. CDR3 in DNA: TGTGCCAGCAGCTCTCTCGGGGGAAACACTGAAGCTTTCTTT.

The chain carries TRBV18 and TRBJ2-2; maybe TRBD2 (5 bases). CDR1 KGHSH and CDR2 LQKENI come from the germline V gene. Trimming shortened V by 3 bases and J by 1 base, and 9 bases separated the two germline ends. The CDR3 totals 15 residues. The CDR3 DNA reads as TGTGCCAGCTCACCCCCGGGATTGAACACCGGGGAGCTGTTTTTT. Translation: CASSPPGLNTGELFF.

V gene TRBV28 combines with J gene TRBJ2-1; D is possibly TRBD1 (5 bases). This CDR3 is 13 amino acids long. CDR1 is MDHEN and CDR2 is SYDVKM in the germline V gene. The V gene lost 3 bases and the J gene lost 6 bases, with 9 bases spanning the gap. The CDR3 loop is CASSLVQVNEQFF. CDR3 nucleotides: TGTGCCAGCAGTTTGGTACAGGTCAATGAGCAGTTCTTC. The full variable domain, its missing parts supplied by reference TRBV28 and TRBJ2-1, is DVKVTQSSRYLVKRTGEKVFLECVQDMDHENMFWYRQDPGLGLRLIYFSYDVKMKEKGDIPEGYSVSREKKERFSLILESASTNQTSMYLCASSLVQVNEQFFGPGTRLTVL.

The chain carries TRBV4-3 and TRBJ2-3, with unresolved D. The length of the CDR3 is 13 residues. Germline CDR1 is LGHNA and CDR2 is YSLEER. V gave up 2 bases and J gave up 6 bases, with 9 bases separating them. Written as DNA, the CDR3 is TGCGCCAGCAGCCAAACTTTAGTGGATACGCAGTATTTT. Residues: CASSQTLVDTQYF.

The V and J genes are TRBV5-1 and TRBJ2-7, with 7 bases matching TRBD2. J lost 0 bases, V lost 6 bases, and 6 bases had no gene match. Germline V CDR1 and CDR2: SGHRS, YFSETQ. The length of the CDR3 is 14 residues. CDR3 residues: CASKEREGSYEQYF. For the CDR3, the DNA is TGCGCCAGCAAGGAGCGGGAAGGCTCCTACGAGCAGTACTTC.

The CDR3 region has the DNA TGTGCCAGCAGTTACCGGGAGGGAACGAATCAGCCCCAGCATTTT. Its protein is CASSYREGTNQPQHF. The chain links TRBV6-5 to TRBJ1-5; unclear D gene. Germline values: CDR1 MNHEY, CDR2 SVGAGI. This CDR3 contains 15 residues. V gave up 2 bases and J gave up 4 bases, with 12 bases separating them.

The chain combines TRBV5-4 with TRBJ1-1; tentatively, D is TRBD1 (6 bases). The length of the CDR3 is 13 residues. Deletions cut 4 bases from V and 8 bases from J, with 15 bases between. The V gene's germline CDR1 is SGHNT and CDR2 YYREEE (reference sequence). As DNA, the CDR3 is TGTGCCAGCAGCAGCAGGGGCGTGGTGGAAGCTTTCTTT. Translation: CASSSRGVVEAFF.